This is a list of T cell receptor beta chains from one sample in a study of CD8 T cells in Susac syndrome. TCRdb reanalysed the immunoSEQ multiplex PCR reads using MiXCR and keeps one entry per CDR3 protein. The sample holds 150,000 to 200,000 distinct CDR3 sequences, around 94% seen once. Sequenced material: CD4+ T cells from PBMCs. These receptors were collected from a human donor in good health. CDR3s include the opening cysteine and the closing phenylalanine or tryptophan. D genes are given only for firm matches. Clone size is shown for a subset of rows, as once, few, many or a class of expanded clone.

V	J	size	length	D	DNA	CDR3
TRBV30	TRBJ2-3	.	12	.	TGTGCCTGGAGTGAGGCAAGAGATACGCAGTATTTT	CAWSEARDTQYF
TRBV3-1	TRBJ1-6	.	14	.	TGTGCCAGCAGCCATCGGCAGGGGAATTCACCCCTCCACTTT	CASSHRQGNSPLHF
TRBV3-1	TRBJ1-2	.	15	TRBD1	TGTGCCAGCAGCCAAGCCGACAGGGAAGGGGGCGGCTACACCTTC	CASSQADREGGGYTF
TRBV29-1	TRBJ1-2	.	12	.	TGCAGCGCGAGAGGGGATGGCTATGGCTACACCTTC	CSARGDGYGYTF
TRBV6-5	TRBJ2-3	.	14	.	TGTGCCAGCAGTTACACGGCAGCGGGAGATACGCAGTATTTT	CASSYTAAGDTQYF
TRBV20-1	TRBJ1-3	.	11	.	TGCAGTGCAATCTCTGGAAACACCATATATTTT	CSAISGNTIYF
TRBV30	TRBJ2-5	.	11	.	TGTGCCTGGAGTTCCGGGGAGACCCAGTACTTC	CAWSSGETQYF
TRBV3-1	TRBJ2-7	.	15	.	TGTGCCAGCAGCCAGCCCGGGACGGTTTCCTACGAGCAGTACTTC	CASSQPGTVSYEQYF
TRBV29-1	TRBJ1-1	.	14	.	TGCAGCGTTGTCGGGCTGAGGGGGAACACTGAAGCTTTCTTT	CSVVGLRGNTEAFF
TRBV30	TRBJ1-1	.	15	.	TGTGCCTGGAGCTCGAGGGACTCCTTCTACACTGAAGCTTTCTTT	CAWSSRDSFYTEAFF
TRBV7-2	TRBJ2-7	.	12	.	TGTGCCAGCAGCTTTCTGTTTTACGAGCAGTACTTC	CASSFLFYEQYF
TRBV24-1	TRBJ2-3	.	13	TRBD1	TGTGCCACCAGTGCCTCGGGACAGCCTACGCAGTATTTT	CATSASGQPTQYF
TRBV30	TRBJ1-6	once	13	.	TGTGCCTGGAGTGCAGGGTGGAATTCACCCCTCCACTTT	CAWSAGWNSPLHF
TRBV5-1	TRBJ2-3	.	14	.	TGCGCCAGCAGTCCGGGACTTCCCACAGATACGCAGTATTTT	CASSPGLPTDTQYF
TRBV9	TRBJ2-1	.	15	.	TGTGCCAGCAGCGTAGGGCCAGGGTACTACAATGAGCAGTTCTTC	CASSVGPGYYNEQFF
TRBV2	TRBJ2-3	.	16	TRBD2	TGTGCCAGCAGTGGGACTAGCGGGGGTTTCACAGATACGCAGTATTTT	CASSGTSGGFTDTQYF
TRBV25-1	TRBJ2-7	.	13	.	TGTGCCAGCAGTGAGACAGGGAGGCACGAGCAGTACTTC	CASSETGRHEQYF
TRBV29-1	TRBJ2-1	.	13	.	TGCAGCGTTGAGAGGCAGAGCTACAATGAGCAGTTCTTC	CSVERQSYNEQFF
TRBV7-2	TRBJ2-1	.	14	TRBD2	TGTGCCAGCAGCTCGGGACTAGCGGGGGGTGAGCAGTTCTTC	CASSSGLAGGEQFF
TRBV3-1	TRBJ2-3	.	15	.	TGTGCCAGCAGCCAAGGTGCTAGCCTCACAGATACGCAGTATTTT	CASSQGASLTDTQYF
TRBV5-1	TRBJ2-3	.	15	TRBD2	TGCGCCAGCAGTCGACTAGCGGGGGACTCAGATACGCAGTATTTT	CASSRLAGDSDTQYF
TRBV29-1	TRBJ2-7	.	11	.	TGCAGCGTTGAAGATCCAGGCCAGAGGGACTTC	CSVEDPGQRDF
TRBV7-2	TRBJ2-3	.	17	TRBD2	TGTGCCAGCAGTCGTACTAGCGGGGGGCCTAGCACAGATACGCAGTATTTT	CASSRTSGGPSTDTQYF
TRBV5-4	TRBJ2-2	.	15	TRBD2	TGTGCCAGCAGCCCCGGGGGGACGAACACCGGGGAGCTGTTTTTT	CASSPGGTNTGELFF
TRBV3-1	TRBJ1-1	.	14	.	TGTGCCAGCAGCCAAGGGGGAACACGCCCTGAAGCTTTCTTT	CASSQGGTRPEAFF
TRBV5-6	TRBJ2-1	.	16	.	TGTGCCAGCAGTGGGGCAGAAGCTAGCTCCTACAATGAGCAGTTCTTC	CASSGAEASSYNEQFF